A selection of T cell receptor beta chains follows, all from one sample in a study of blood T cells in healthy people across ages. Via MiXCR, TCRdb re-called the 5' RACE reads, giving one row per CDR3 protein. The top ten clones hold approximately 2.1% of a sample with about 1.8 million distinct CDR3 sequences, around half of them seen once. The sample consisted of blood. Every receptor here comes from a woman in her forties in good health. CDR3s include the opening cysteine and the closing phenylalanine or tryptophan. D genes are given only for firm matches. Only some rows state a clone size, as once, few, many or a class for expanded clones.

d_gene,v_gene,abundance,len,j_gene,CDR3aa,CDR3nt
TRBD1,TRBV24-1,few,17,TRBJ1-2,CATSDRFEGGQDYGYTF,TGTGCCACCAGTGATCGGTTCGAAGGGGGCCAGGACTATGGCTACACCTTC
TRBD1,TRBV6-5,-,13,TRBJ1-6,CASRRQGDSPLHF,TGTGCCAGCAGGCGACAGGGGGATTCACCCCTCCACTTT
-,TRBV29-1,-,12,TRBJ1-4,CSAGATNEKLFF,TGCAGCGCAGGGGCAACTAATGAAAAACTGTTTTTT
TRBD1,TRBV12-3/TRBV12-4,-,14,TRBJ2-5,CASSRTGVAETQYF,TGTGCCAGCAGCCGTACAGGGGTTGCAGAGACCCAGTACTTC
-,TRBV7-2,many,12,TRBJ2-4,CASSLGGNIQYF,TGTGCCAGCAGCTTAGGGGGAAACATTCAGTACTTC
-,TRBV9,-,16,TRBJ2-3,CASSEYRQTAKYTQYF,TGTGCCAGCAGCGAGTATCGGCAAACGGCCAAATATACGCAGTATTTT
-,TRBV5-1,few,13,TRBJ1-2,CASSLEGRSGYTF,TGCGCCAGCAGCTTAGAGGGGCGAAGTGGCTACACCTTC
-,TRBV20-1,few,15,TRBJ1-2,CSATPYSPANYGYTF,TGCAGTGCTACCCCTTACAGCCCAGCTAACTATGGCTACACCTTC
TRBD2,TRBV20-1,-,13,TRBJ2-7,CSASQRGYYEQYF,TGCAGTGCTAGTCAGCGGGGGTACTACGAGCAGTACTTC
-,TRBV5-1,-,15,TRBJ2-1,CASSPLSTGYNEQFF,TGCGCCAGCAGCCCTCTCTCGACAGGCTACAATGAGCAGTTCTTC
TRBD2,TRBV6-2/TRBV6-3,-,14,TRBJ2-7,CASRGLAGTSPPYF,TGTGCCAGCAGGGGACTAGCGGGGACCTCTCCCCCGTACTTC
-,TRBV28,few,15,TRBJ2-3,CASSSPGIRTDTQYF,TGTGCCAGCAGTTCCCCAGGGATTCGTACAGATACGCAGTATTTT
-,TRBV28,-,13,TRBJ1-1,CASSQVPNAEAFF,TGTGCCAGCAGCCAGGTCCCCAACGCTGAAGCTTTCTTT
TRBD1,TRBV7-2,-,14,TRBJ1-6,CASSHLQGSSPLHF,TGTGCCAGCAGCCACCTACAGGGGAGTTCACCCCTCCACTTT
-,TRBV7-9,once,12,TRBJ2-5,CWCGETLETQYF,TGTTGGTGCGGGGAGACTTTGGAGACCCAGTACTTC
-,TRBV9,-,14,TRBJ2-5,CASSVEGKQETQYF,TGTGCCAGCAGCGTAGAGGGGAAACAAGAGACCCAGTACTTC
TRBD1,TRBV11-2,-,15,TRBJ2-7,CASSSQTTGVYEQYF,TGTGCCAGCAGCTCCCAAACGACAGGGGTCTACGAGCAGTACTTC
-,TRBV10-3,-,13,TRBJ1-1,CAISESTEVGAFF,TGTGCCATCAGTGAGTCGACAGAGGTCGGTGCTTTCTTT
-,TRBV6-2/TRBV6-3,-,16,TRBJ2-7,CASSSYEGFSGGEQYF,TGTGCCAGCAGCTCTTACGAGGGATTCTCCGGGGGCGAGCAGTACTTC
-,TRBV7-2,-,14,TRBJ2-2,CASQGTANTGELFF,TGTGCCAGTCAGGGGACGGCCAACACCGGGGAGCTGTTTTTT
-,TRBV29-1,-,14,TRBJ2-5,CSVEARGVVETQYF,TGCAGCGTTGAAGCCCGTGGAGTAGTAGAGACCCAGTACTTC
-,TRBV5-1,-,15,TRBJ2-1,CASSSVGHSGDEQFF,TGCGCCAGCAGCTCGGTGGGTCATTCTGGGGATGAGCAGTTCTTC
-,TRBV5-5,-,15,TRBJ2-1,CASSLTGGFYNEQFF,TGTGCCAGCAGCTTGACTGGAGGATTCTACAATGAGCAGTTCTTC
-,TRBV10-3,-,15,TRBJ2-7,CAISESLGRPQQRYF,TGTGCCATCAGTGAGTCTCTCGGCCGCCCCCAGCAGCGGTACTTC
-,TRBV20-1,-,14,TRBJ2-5,CSARELVVEETQYF,TGCAGTGCTAGGGAATTGGTAGTAGAAGAGACCCAGTACTTC
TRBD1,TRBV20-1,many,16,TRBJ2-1,CSARDIRTGKYNEQFF,TGCAGTGCTAGAGATATTAGGACAGGGAAGTACAATGAGCAGTTCTTC
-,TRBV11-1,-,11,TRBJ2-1,CASSSRFEQFF,TGTGCCAGCAGCAGCCGTTTCGAGCAGTTCTTC
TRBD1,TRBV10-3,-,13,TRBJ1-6,CAISGQGSSPLHF,TGTGCCATCAGTGGACAGGGGAGCTCACCCCTCCACTTT
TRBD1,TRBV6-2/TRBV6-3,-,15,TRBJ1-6,CASSPGTAFNSPLHF,TGTGCCAGCAGTCCCGGGACAGCCTTTAATTCACCCCTCCACTTT
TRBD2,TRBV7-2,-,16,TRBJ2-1,CASSPVAGGRNSGQFF,TGTGCCAGCAGCCCCGTAGCGGGAGGGCGCAACAGTGGGCAGTTCTTC
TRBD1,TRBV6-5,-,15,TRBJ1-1,CASSPEDRGNTEAFF,TGTGCCAGCAGTCCAGAGGACAGGGGTAACACTGAAGCTTTCTTT
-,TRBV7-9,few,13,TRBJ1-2,CASNQEGWYGYTF,TGTGCCAGCAACCAGGAGGGCTGGTATGGCTACACCTTC
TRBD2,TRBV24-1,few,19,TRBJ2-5,CATSDSTHTTSGGAETQYF,TGTGCCACCAGTGATTCGACCCATACCACTAGCGGGGGGGCGGAGACCCAGTACTTC
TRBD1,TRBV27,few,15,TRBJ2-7,CASTQSGQGPYEQYF,TGTGCCAGCACCCAAAGCGGACAGGGGCCCTACGAGCAGTACTTC
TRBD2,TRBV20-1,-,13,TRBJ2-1,CSPPTSGGLEQFF,TGCAGTCCCCCGACTAGCGGGGGCCTGGAGCAGTTCTTC
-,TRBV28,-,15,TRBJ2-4,CASRASSLAKNIQYF,TGTGCCAGCAGAGCTAGCAGCCTAGCCAAAAACATTCAGTACTTC
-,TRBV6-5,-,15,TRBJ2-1,CASSYSGTTEETQFF,TGTGCCAGCAGTTACTCCGGGACAACTGAAGAGACCCAGTTCTTC
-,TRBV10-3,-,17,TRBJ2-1,CAISESGTSSSYNEQFF,TGTGCCATCAGTGAGTCGGGAACCTCTAGCTCCTACAATGAGCAGTTCTTC
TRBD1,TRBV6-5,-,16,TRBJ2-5,CASSPLPGQGQETQYF,TGTGCCAGCAGCCCGCTCCCGGGACAGGGACAAGAGACCCAGTACTTC
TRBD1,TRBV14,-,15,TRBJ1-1,CASSHQDRALAEAFF,TGTGCCAGCAGCCATCAGGACAGGGCGCTGGCTGAAGCTTTCTTT
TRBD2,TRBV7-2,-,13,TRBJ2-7,CASSFTREGEQYF,TGTGCCAGCAGCTTCACAAGGGAGGGCGAGCAGTACTTC
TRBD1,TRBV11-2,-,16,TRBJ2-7,CASSLGGTGFFESQYF,TGTGCCAGCAGCTTAGGAGGGACAGGGTTTTTCGAGTCCCAGTACTTC
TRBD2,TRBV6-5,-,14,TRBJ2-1,CASTVAGTYNEQFF,TGTGCCAGCACCGTAGCGGGGACCTACAATGAGCAGTTCTTC
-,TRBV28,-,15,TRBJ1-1,CASSLPTGTYTEAFF,TGTGCCAGCAGTTTACCCACAGGGACCTACACTGAAGCTTTCTTT
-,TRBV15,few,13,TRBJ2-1,CATSTGGFNEQFF,TGTGCCACCAGCACCGGGGGATTCAATGAGCAGTTCTTC
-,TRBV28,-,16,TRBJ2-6,CASSITSFSGANVLTF,TGTGCCAGCAGTATAACATCTTTCTCTGGGGCCAACGTCCTGACTTTC
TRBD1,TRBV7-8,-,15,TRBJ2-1,CASSPRDRLTSQQFF,TGTGCCAGCAGCCCACGGGACAGGCTCACAAGCCAGCAGTTCTTC
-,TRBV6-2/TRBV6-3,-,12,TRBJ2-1,CAGGYSYNEQFF,TGTGCCGGCGGCTACTCCTACAATGAGCAGTTCTTC
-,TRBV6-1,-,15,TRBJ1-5,CASSEEDNSNQPQHF,TGTGCCAGCAGTGAAGAGGATAATAGCAATCAGCCCCAGCATTTT
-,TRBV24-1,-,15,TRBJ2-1,CATSDSPGQGREQFF,TGCGCCACCAGTGATTCCCCGGGGCAGGGGCGTGAGCAGTTCTTC
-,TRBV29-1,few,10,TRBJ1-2,CSVLAYGYTF,TGCAGCGTGCTGGCCTATGGCTACACCTTC
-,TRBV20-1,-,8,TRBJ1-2,CSAFGYTF,TGCAGTGCGTTTGGCTACACCTTC
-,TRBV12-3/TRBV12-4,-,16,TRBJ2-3,CASSLRLRDLTDTQYF,TGTGCCAGCAGTTTAAGGCTGCGAGACCTGACAGATACGCAGTATTTT
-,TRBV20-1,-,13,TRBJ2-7,CSVLRLAHYEQYF,TGCAGTGTCCTCCGTCTTGCACACTACGAGCAGTACTTC
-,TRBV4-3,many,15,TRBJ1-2,CASSQEGRGNYGYTF,TGTGCCAGCAGCCAAGAAGGGCGGGGTAACTATGGCTACACCTTC